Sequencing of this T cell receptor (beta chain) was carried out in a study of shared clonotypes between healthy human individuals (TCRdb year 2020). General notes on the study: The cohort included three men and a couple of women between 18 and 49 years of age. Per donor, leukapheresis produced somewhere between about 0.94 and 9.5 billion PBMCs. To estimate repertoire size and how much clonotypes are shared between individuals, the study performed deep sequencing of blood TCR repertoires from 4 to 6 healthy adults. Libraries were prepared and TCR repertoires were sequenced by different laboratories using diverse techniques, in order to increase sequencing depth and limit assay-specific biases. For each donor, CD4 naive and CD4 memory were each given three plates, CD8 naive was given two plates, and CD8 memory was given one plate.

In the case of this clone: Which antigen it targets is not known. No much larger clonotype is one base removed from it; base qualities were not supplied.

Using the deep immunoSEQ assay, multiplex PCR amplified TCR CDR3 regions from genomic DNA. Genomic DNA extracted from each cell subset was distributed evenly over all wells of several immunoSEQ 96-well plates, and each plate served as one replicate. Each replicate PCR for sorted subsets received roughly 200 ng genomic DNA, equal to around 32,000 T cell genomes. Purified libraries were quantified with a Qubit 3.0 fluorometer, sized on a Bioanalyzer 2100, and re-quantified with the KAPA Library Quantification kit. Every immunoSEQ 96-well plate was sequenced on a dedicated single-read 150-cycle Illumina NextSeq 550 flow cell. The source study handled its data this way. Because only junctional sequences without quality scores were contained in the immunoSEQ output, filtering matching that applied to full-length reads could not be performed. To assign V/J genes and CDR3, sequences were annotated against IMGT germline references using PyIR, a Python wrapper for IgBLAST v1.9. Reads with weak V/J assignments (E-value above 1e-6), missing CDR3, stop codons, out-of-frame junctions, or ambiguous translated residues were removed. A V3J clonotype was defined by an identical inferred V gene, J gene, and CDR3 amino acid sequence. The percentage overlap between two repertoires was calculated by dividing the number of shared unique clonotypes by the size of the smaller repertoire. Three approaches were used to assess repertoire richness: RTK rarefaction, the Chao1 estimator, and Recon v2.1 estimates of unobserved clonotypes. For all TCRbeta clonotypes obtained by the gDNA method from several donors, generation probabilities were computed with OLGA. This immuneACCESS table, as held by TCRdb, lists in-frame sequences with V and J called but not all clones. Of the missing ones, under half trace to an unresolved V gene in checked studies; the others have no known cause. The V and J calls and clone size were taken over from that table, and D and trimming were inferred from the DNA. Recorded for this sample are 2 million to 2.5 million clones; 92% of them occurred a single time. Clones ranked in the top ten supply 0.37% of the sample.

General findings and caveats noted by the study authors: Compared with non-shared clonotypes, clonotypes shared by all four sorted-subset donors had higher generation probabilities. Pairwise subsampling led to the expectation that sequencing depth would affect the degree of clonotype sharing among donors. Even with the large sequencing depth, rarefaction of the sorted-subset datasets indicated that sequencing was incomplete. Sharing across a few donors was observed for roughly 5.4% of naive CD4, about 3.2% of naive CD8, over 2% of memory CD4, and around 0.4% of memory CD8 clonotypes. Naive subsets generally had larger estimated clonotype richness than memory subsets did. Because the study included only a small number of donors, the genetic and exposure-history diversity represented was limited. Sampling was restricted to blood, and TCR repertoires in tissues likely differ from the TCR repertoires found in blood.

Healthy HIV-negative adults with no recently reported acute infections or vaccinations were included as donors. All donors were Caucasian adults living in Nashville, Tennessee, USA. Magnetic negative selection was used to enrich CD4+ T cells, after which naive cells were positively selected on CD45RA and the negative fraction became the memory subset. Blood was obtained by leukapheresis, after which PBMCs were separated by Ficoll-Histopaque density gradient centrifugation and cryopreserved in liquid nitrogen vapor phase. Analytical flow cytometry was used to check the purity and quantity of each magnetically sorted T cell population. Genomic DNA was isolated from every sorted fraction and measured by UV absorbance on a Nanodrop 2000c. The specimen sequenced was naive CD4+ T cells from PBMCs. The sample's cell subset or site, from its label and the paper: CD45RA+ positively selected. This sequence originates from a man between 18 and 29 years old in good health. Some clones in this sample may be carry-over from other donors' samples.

For the CDR3, the sequence is CASSLQYATNEKLFF. The nucleotide sequence is given as TGTGCCAGCAGCCTTCAGTACGCAACTAATGAAAAACTGTTTTTT. The sequence joins TRBV14 to TRBJ1-4, with no reliable assignment of the D segment. There are 15 amino acids in the CDR3, from cysteine to phenylalanine inclusive. Just CDR3 DNA is preserved here, 45 bases in frame from base 1. At the junction V is shortened by 4 bases and J by 0 bases, with 9 bases in between. The germline V gene provides CDR1 SGHDN and CDR2 FVKESK.